This T cell receptor (beta chain) was observed in a study of blood T cell repertoires in COVID-19. Clones were read by immunoSEQ multiplex PCR, and TCRdb kept only the in-frame ones, dropping some. The sample yields approximately 490,000 clones, 87% seen once. The CDR3 totals 14 residues. V was cut by 3 bases and J by 0 bases, with 9 bases left in between. Germline-derived CDR1 and CDR2 are MNHEY and SMNVEV (reference sequence). The source of this sequence is a woman between 18 and 29 years old who had recovered from COVID-19. Sequencing input: PBMCs or T cells enriched from blood (not recorded which). The chain is built from TRBV27 and TRBJ2-7; D is unclear. DNA of the CDR3: TGTGCCAGCAGTTTTCGCGGATTCTCCTACGAGCAGTACTTC. Its protein product is CASSFRGFSYEQYF.